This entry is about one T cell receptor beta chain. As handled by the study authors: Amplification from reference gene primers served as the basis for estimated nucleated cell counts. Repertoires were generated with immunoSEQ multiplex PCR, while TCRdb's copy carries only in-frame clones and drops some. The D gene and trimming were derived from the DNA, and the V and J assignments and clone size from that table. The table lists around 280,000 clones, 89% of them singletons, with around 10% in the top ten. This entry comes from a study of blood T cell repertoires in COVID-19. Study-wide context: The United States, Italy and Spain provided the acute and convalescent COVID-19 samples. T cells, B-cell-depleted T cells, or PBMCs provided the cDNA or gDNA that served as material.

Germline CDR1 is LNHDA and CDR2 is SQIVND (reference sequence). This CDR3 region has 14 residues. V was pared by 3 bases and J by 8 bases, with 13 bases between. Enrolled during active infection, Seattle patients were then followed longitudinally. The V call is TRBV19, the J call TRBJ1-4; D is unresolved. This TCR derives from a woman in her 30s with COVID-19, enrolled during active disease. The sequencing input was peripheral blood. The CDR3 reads CASSIRGLSEKLFF. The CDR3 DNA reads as TGTGCCAGTAGTATTCGAGGGTTAAGCGAAAAACTGTTTTTT. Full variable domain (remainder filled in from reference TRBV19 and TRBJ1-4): DGGITQSPKYLFRKEGQNVTLSCEQNLNHDAMYWYRQDPGQGLRLIYYSQIVNDFQKGDIAEGYSVSREKKESFPLTVTSAQKNPTAFYLCASSIRGLSEKLFFGSGTQLSVL.